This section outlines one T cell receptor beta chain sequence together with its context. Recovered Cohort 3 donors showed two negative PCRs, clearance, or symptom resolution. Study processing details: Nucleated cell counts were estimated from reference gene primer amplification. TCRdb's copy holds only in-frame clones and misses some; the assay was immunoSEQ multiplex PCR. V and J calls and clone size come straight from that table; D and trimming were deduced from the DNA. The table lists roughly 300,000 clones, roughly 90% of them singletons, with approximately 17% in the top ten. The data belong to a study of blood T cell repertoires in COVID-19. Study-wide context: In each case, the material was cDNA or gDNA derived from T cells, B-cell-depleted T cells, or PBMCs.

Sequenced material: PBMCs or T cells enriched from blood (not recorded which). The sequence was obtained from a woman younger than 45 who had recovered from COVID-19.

The CDR3 sequence: CAWSRTGEGGYTF. The CDR3 DNA sequence: TGTGCCTGGAGTCGGACAGGGGAAGGTGGCTACACCTTC. The gene calls are TRBV30 and TRBJ1-2, with 9 bases aligning to TRBD1. The CDR3 contains 13 residues. J lost 7 bases, V lost 2 bases, and 5 bases had no gene match. Germline CDR1 and CDR2: GTSNPN and SVGIG (reference sequence).